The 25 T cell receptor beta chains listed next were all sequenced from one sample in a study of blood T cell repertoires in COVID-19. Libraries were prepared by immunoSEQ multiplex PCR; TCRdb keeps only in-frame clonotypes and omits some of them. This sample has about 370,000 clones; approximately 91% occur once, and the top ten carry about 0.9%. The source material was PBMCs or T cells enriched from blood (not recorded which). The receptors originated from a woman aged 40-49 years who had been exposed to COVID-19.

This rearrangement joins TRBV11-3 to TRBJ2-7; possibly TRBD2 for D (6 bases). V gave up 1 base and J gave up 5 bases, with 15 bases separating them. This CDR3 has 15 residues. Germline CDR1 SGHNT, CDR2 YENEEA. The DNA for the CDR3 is TGTGCCAGCAGCTTAGTTTCGACTAGTTGGGACGAGCAGTACTTC. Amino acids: CASSLVSTSWDEQYF.

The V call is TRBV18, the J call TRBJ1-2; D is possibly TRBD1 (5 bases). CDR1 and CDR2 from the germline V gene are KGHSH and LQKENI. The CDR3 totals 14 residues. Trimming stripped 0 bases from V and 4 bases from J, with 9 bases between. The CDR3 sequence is CASSPPDSFYGYTF. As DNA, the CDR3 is TGTGCCAGCTCACCACCCGACAGCTTCTATGGCTACACCTTC. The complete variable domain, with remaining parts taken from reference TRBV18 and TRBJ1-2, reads NAGVMQNPRHLVRRRGQEARLRCSPMKGHSHVYWYRQLPEEGLKFMVYLQKENIIDESGMPKERFSAEFPKEGPSILRIQQVVRGDSAAYFCASSPPDSFYGYTFGSGTRLTVV.

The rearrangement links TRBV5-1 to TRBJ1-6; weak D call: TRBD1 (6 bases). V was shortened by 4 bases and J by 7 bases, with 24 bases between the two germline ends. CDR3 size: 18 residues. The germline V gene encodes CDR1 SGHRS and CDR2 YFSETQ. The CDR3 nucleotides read TGCGCCAGCAGCCCCTCAAGCTTGGCAGGGGTTTGGAATTCACCCCTCCACTTT. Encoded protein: CASSPSSLAGVWNSPLHF. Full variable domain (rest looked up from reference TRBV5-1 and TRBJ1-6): KAGVTQTPRYLIKTRGQQVTLSCSPISGHRSVSWYQQTPGQGLQFLFEYFSETQRNKGNFPGRFSGRQFSNSRSEMNVSTLELGDSALYLCASSPSSLAGVWNSPLHFGNGTRLTVT.

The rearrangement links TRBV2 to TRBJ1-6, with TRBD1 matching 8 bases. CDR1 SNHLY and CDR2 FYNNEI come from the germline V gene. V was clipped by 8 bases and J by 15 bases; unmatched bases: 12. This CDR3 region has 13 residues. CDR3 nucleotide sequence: TGTGCCAGCGCCACCGGACAGGGTGAGGTCCTCCACTTT. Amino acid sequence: CASATGQGEVLHF. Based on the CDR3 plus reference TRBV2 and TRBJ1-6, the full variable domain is EPEVTQTPSHQVTQMGQEVILRCVPISNHLYFYWYRQILGQKVEFLVSFYNNEISEKSEIFDDQFSVERPDGSNFTLKIRSTKLEDSAMYFCASATGQGEVLHFGNGTRLTVT.

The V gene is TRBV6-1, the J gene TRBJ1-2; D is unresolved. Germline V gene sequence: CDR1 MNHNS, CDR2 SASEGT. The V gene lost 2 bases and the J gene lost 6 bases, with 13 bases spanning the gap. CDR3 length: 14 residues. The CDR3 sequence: CASSESHSGHGYTF. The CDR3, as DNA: TGTGCCAGCAGTGAATCCCACAGTGGGCATGGCTACACCTTC.

The DNA of the CDR3 is TGTGCCAGCAGCAACGGTTGGGCAGGGGGTTCTAAACGGTATGGCTACACCTTC. This gives the protein CASSNGWAGGSKRYGYTF. This chain links TRBV3-1 (or the pseudogene TRBV3-2) with TRBJ1-2; 7 positions agree with TRBD1. This CDR3 has 18 residues. CDR1 and CDR2 (germline): LGHDT, YNNKEL (reference sequence). After removal of 5 bases from V and 5 bases from J, the junction contained 20 bases not matched to a gene.

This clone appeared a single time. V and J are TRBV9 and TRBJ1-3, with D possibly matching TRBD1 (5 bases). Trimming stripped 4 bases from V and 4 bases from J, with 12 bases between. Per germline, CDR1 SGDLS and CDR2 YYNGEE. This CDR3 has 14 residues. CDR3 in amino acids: CASSPRWGGNTIYF. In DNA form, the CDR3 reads TGTGCCAGCAGCCCGCGTTGGGGCGGAAACACCATATATTTT.

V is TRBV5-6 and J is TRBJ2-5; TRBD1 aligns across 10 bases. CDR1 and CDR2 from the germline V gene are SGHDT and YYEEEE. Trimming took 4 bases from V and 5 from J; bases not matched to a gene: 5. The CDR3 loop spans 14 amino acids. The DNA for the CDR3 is TGTGCCAGCAGCCTGGGACAGGGGTATGAGACCCAGTACTTC. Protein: CASSLGQGYETQYF.

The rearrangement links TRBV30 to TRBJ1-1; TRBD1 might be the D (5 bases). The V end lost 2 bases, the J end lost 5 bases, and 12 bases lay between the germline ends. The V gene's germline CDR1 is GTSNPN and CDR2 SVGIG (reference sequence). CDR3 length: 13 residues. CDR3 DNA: TGTGCCTGGAGTACAGGCCTGGGGACTGAAGCTTTCTTT. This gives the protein CAWSTGLGTEAFF. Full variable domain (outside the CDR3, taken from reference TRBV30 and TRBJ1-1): SQTIHQWPATLVQPVGSPLSLECTVEGTSNPNLYWYRQAAGRGLQLLFYSVGIGQISSEVPQNLSASRPQDRQFILSSKKLLLSDSGFYLCAWSTGLGTEAFFGQGTRLTVV.

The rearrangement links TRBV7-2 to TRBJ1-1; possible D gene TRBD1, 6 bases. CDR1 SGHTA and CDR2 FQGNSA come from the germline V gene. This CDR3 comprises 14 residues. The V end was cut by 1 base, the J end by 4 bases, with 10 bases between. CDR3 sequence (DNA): TGTGCCAGCAGCTTAGTGTTCAGGGGCACTGAAGCTTTCTTT. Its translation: CASSLVFRGTEAFF.

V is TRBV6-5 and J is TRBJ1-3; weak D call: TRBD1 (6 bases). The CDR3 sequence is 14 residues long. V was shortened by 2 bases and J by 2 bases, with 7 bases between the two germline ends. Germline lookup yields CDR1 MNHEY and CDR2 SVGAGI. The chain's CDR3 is CASSYAGAGNTIYF. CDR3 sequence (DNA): TGTGCCAGCAGTTACGCAGGGGCTGGAAACACCATATATTTT.

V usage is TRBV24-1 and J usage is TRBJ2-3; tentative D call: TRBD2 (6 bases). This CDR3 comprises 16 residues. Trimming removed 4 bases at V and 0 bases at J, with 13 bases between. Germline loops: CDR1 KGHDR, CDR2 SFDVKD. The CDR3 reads CATSDRGTVSTDTQYF. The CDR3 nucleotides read TGTGCCACCAGTGACCGCGGGACGGTAAGCACAGATACGCAGTATTTT.

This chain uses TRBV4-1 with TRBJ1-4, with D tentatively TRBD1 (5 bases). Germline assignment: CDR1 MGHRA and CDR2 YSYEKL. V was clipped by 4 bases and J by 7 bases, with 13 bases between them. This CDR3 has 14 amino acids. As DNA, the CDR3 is TGCGCCAGCAGCCTAAGGGCGGGGGGTGAAAAACTGTTTTTT. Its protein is CASSLRAGGEKLFF.

For the CDR3, the DNA is TGTGCCAGCAGCTTAGCGGATGGACAGGGGATGCAGTATTTT. Encoded protein: CASSLADGQGMQYF. This chain uses TRBV7-9 with TRBJ2-3, with TRBD1 identical over 9 bases. The V gene's germline CDR1 is SEHNR and CDR2 FQNEAQ (reference sequence). The V and J ends lost 0 bases and 11 bases, in that order; junction bases with no gene match: 6. The CDR3 spans 14 residues.

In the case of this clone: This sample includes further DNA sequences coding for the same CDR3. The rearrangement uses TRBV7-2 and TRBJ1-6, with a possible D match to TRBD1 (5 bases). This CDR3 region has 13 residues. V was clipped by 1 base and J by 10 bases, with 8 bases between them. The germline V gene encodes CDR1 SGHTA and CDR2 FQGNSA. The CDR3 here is CASSLGGDSPLHF. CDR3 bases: TGTGCCAGCAGCTTAGGCGGGGACTCACCCCTCCACTTT. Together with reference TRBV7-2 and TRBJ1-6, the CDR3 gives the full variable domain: GAGVSQSPSNKVTEKGKDVELRCDPISGHTALYWYRQSLGQGLEFLIYFQGNSAPDKSGLPSDRFSAERTGGSVSTLTIQRTQQEDSAVYLCASSLGGDSPLHFGNGTRLTVT.

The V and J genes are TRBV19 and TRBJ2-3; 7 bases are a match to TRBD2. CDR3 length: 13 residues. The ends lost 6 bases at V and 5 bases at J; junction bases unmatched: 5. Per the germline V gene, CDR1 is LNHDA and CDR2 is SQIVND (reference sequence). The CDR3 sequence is CASSKTSRDTQYF. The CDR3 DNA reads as TGTGCCAGTAGCAAGACTAGCCGAGATACGCAGTATTTT.

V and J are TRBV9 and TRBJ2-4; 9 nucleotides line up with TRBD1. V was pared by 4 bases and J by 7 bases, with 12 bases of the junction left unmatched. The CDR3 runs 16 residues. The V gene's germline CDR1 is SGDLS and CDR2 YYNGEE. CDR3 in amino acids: CASSPPGQGTVNIQYF. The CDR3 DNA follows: TGTGCCAGCAGCCCCCCGGGACAGGGTACAGTGAACATTCAGTACTTC.

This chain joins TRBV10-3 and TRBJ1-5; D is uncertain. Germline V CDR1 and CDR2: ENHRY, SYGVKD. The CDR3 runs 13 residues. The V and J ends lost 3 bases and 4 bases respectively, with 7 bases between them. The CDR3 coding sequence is TGTGCCATCAGTGACGCGGGGAATCAGCCCCAGCATTTT. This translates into CAISDAGNQPQHF.

The CDR3 loop is CASSLAAGGSSYNSPLHF. DNA of the CDR3: TGCGCCAGCAGCTTGGCCGCAGGGGGTAGCTCCTATAATTCACCCCTCCACTTT. The chain employs TRBV5-1 and TRBJ1-6, with 7 nucleotides matching TRBD1. The CDR3 is 18 amino acids. Looked up from germline, CDR1 is SGHRS and CDR2 is YFSETQ. Losses at the gene ends were 0 bases for V and 0 bases for J; bases not matched to a gene: 6.

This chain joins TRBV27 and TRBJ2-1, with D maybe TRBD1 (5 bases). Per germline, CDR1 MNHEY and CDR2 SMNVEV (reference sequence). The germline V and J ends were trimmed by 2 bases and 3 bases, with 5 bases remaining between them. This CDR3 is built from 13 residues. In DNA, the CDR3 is TGTGCCAGCAGTTTAGACAGCTACAATGAGCAGTTCTTC. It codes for CASSLDSYNEQFF.

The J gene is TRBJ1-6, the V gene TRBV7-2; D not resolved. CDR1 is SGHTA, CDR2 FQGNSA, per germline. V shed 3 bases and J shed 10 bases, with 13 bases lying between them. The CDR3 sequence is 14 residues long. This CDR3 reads CASSLQATNSPLHF. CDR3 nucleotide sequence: TGTGCCAGCAGCTTGCAAGCGACCAACTCACCCCTCCACTTT.

The CDR3 region is CASSSTGDYNEQFF. The DNA for the CDR3 is TGTGCCAGCAGTTCGACAGGGGACTACAATGAGCAGTTCTTC. The chain has TRBV6-5 and TRBJ2-1, with TRBD1 identical over 8 bases. Germline V CDR1 and CDR2: MNHEY, SVGAGI. With V trimmed by 4 bases and J by 3 bases, 2 bases remained unmatched. The length of the CDR3 is 14 residues.

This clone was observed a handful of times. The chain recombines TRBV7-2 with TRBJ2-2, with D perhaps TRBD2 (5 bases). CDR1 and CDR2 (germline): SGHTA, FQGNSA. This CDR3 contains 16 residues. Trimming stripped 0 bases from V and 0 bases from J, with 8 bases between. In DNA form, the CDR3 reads TGTGCCAGCAGCTTAGCCCCAGCGGCGAACACCGGGGAGCTGTTTTTT. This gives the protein CASSLAPAANTGELFF.

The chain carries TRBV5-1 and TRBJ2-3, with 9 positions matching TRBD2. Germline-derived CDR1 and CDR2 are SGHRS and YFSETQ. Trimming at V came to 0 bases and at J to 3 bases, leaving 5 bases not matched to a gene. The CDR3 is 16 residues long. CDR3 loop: CASSLAIAGVTDTQYF. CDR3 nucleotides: TGCGCCAGCAGCTTGGCGATAGCGGGAGTTACAGATACGCAGTATTTT.

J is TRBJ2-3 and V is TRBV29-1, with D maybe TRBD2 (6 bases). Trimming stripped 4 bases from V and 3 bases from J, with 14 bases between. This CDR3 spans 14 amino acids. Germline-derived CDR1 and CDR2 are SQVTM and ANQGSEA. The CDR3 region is CSVGGTRLTDTQYF. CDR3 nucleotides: TGCAGCGTTGGCGGGACCAGACTAACAGATACGCAGTATTTT.